This TCR beta chain was recorded in a study of OX40 agonist ivuxolimab in advanced cancers. Study information: Dose-escalation cases comprised hepatocellular carcinoma, melanoma, renal cell or head and neck cancer.

Autoimmune disease history or systemic immunosuppression barred patients. Sequencing was performed with immunoSEQ multiplex PCR; in TCRdb, only in-frame clones are kept and a portion is missing. The sample lists about 98,000 clones, about 85% occurring once. This CDR3 contains 18 residues. V shed 4 bases and J 3 bases; nucleotides not matched to a gene: 16. CDR1 is SGDLS, CDR2 YYNGEE, per germline. The source of this sequence is an adult with an advanced solid tumor such as melanoma, head and neck, liver or kidney cancer. The specimen comprised CD4+ or CD8+ T cells sorted from blood, sampled in a trial of the OX40 agonist ivuxolimab. The V and J genes are TRBV9 and TRBJ2-3; 8 positions match TRBD2. The CDR3 coding sequence is TGTGCCAGCAGCCCCCGGGATAGCGGGATTAGAAGGACAGATACGCAGTATTTT. Encoded protein: CASSPRDSGIRRTDTQYF. The full variable domain, rest sourced from reference TRBV9 and TRBJ2-3, is DSGVTQTPKHLITATGQRVTLRCSPRSGDLSVYWYQQSLDQGLQFLIQYYNGEERAKGNILERFSAQQFPDLHSELNLSSLELGDSALYFCASSPRDSGIRRTDTQYFGPGTRLTVL.